A single sample is the source of the 27 T cell receptor beta chains below, sequenced in a study of regulatory and conventional T cells in RAG deficiency. Clones were read by immunoSEQ multiplex PCR, and TCRdb kept only the in-frame ones, dropping some. This table has about 30,000 clones, 96% appearing once. Genomic DNA came from blood conventional CD4+ T cells gated CD25-low CD127-high. These data were also reused for a study on regulatory T cells. As that study records: Amplification used 52 TRBV primers and 13 TRBJ primers.

Sample: CD25- CD4+ T cells sorted from blood. These receptors were collected from a human donor in good health.

This chain joins TRBV18 and TRBJ1-1; 9 bases map to TRBD1. The CDR3 totals 16 residues. V shed 3 bases and J 6 bases; nucleotides not matched to a gene: 11. Looked up from germline, CDR1 is KGHSH and CDR2 is LQKENI. The CDR3 DNA sequence: TGTGCCAGCTCACCGGGGACAGGGTTTCGAAGTCCTGAAGCTTTCTTT. Its protein product is CASSPGTGFRSPEAFF.

This chain connects TRBV5-1 to TRBJ2-2; TRBD2 is a possible D gene (6 bases). The ends were cut back, 0 bases at V and 1 base at J, with 10 bases in the middle. This CDR3 has 16 amino acids. The V gene's germline CDR1 is SGHRS and CDR2 YFSETQ. CDR3 sequence (DNA): TGCGCCAGCAGCTTGGCCGGGCGGGGGAACACCGGGGAGCTGTTTTTT. Translation gives CASSLAGRGNTGELFF.

This rearrangement joins TRBV18 to TRBJ2-5; TRBD2 aligns across 8 bases. The J segment lost 4 bases and the V segment lost 3 bases, leaving 4 bases of the junction unmatched. Germline V lookup: CDR1 KGHSH, CDR2 LQKENI. The CDR3 contains 14 residues. The CDR3 region is CASSPGLVGETQYF. The CDR3 nucleotides are TGTGCCAGCTCACCGGGACTAGTGGGAGAGACCCAGTACTTC.

The J gene is TRBJ1-5, the V gene TRBV2; a weak D match, TRBD1 (6 bases). V lost 0 bases and J 1 base, leaving 16 bases between the germline ends. The CDR3 contains 18 residues. Germline V gene sequence: CDR1 SNHLY, CDR2 FYNNEI. The CDR3: CASSEALRGATSNQPQHF. The CDR3 DNA reads as TGTGCCAGCAGTGAAGCGCTTCGGGGGGCGACGAGCAATCAGCCCCAGCATTTT. Drawing the rest from reference TRBV2 and TRBJ1-5, the complete variable domain is EPEVTQTPSHQVTQMGQEVILRCVPISNHLYFYWYRQILGQKVEFLVSFYNNEISEKSEIFDDQFSVERPDGSNFTLKIRSTKLEDSAMYFCASSEALRGATSNQPQHFGDGTRLSIL.

The rearrangement links TRBV18 to TRBJ1-2; a possible D gene is TRBD1 (6 bases). Germline V lookup: CDR1 KGHSH, CDR2 LQKENI. The CDR3 is 15 amino acids. V gave up 3 bases and J gave up 7 bases, with 18 bases separating them. The CDR3 here is CASSPPNRAAGGYTF. The CDR3 bases are TGTGCCAGCTCACCCCCGAACAGGGCGGCAGGTGGCTACACCTTC.

The chain combines TRBV5-4 with TRBJ2-1, with D perhaps TRBD2 (5 bases). V shed 3 bases and J shed 2 bases, with 15 bases lying between them. Germline V CDR1 and CDR2: SGHNT, YYREEE (reference sequence). There are 16 residues in the CDR3. For the CDR3, the DNA is TGTGCCAGCAGCTCAGGACTTTCCAAGGCCTACAATGAGCAGTTCTTC. Translation: CASSSGLSKAYNEQFF.

This chain links TRBV5-4 with TRBJ2-5; TRBD2 matches at 10 bases. After removal of 0 bases from V and 4 bases from J, the junction contained 0 bases not matched to a gene. This CDR3 has 14 residues. Germline V CDR1 and CDR2: SGHNT, YYREEE (reference sequence). The CDR3 protein is CASSLGLAGETQYF. The CDR3, as DNA: TGTGCCAGCAGCTTGGGACTAGCGGGAGAGACCCAGTACTTC.

The gene calls are TRBV5-4 and TRBJ2-3; weak D call: TRBD1 (6 bases). Germline values: CDR1 SGHNT, CDR2 YYREEE (reference sequence). This CDR3 has 16 amino acids. Trimming stripped 4 bases from V and 5 bases from J, with 20 bases between. The CDR3 nucleotides read TGTGCCAGCAGCCCCCAACATGGGGGCCGGGGAGATACGCAGTATTTT. Its protein is CASSPQHGGRGDTQYF.

The chain joins TRBV19 to TRBJ1-1, with a weak D call TRBD1 (5 bases). Germline CDR1 and CDR2: LNHDA and SQIVND (reference sequence). V was clipped by 0 bases and J by 5 bases, with 7 bases between them. The CDR3 extends over 13 amino acids. As DNA, the CDR3 is TGTGCCAGTAGTATAGAGAAGGGGACTGAAGCTTTCTTT. As protein: CASSIEKGTEAFF. Drawing the rest from reference TRBV19 and TRBJ1-1, the complete variable domain is DGGITQSPKYLFRKEGQNVTLSCEQNLNHDAMYWYRQDPGQGLRLIYYSQIVNDFQKGDIAEGYSVSREKKESFPLTVTSAQKNPTAFYLCASSIEKGTEAFFGQGTRLTVV.

In this sample, this clone turned up once. CDR3 residues: CASSLGQGVDYGYTF. CDR3 in DNA: TGTGCCAGCAGTTTAGGACAGGGAGTCGACTATGGCTACACCTTC. This chain joins TRBV9 and TRBJ1-2; 8 nucleotides align to TRBD1. CDR1 SGDLS and CDR2 YYNGEE come from the germline V gene. V trimming: 5 bases; J trimming: 3 bases; junction bases outside the gene matches: 9. The CDR3 contains 15 residues. The full variable domain, in which reference TRBV9 and TRBJ1-2 provide the parts outside the CDR3, is DSGVTQTPKHLITATGQRVTLRCSPRSGDLSVYWYQQSLDQGLQFLIQYYNGEERAKGNILERFSAQQFPDLHSELNLSSLELGDSALYFCASSLGQGVDYGYTFGSGTRLTVV.

This chain joins TRBV5-4 and TRBJ2-5; 10 bases are shared with TRBD1. V lost 3 bases and J lost 2; bases outside the gene matches: 10. CDR3 size: 17 residues. CDR1 SGHNT and CDR2 YYREEE come from the germline V gene (reference sequence). The CDR3 here is CASSSPDRGLSQETQYF. In nucleotides, the CDR3 is TGTGCCAGCAGCTCCCCCGACAGGGGGCTGTCTCAAGAGACCCAGTACTTC.

The CDR3 DNA is TGCGTCCCCCTGAGGGATGGCTACACCTTC. Translating it yields CVPLRDGYTF. The V gene is TRBV10-1, the J gene TRBJ1-2; D remains ambiguous. Germline CDR1 and CDR2: WNHNN and SYGVQD (reference sequence). CDR3 length: 10 residues.

This chain uses TRBV12-5 with TRBJ2-7; D unclear. Looked up from germline, CDR1 is LGHNT and CDR2 is FRNRAP. The CDR3 is made up of 13 amino acids. V was trimmed by 7 bases and J by 2 bases, leaving 12 bases between them. The CDR3 reads CASAHSVPYEQYF. The CDR3 nucleotides are TGTGCTAGTGCCCACTCGGTCCCCTACGAGCAGTACTTC.

The chain links TRBV6-5 to TRBJ1-5; a possible D gene is TRBD1 (5 bases). This CDR3 region has 15 residues. Germline CDR1 MNHEY, CDR2 SVGAGI. Trimming stripped 7 bases from V and 1 base from J, with 14 bases between. DNA of the CDR3: TGTGCCAGCATAAAAGAGGACAAAAGCAATCAGCCCCAGCATTTT. Translation gives CASIKEDKSNQPQHF.

This clone was detected once. The V and J genes are TRBV7-2 and TRBJ2-7; 9 bases agree with TRBD1. The CDR3 contains 16 residues. V was pared by 0 bases and J by 10 bases, with 13 bases of the junction left unmatched. Germline V gene data show CDR1 as SGHTA and CDR2 as FQGNSA. In DNA form, the CDR3 reads TGTGCCAGCAGCTTAGCGGTATTCCGGACAGGGGAATTCCAGTACTTC. Its translation: CASSLAVFRTGEFQYF.

The V and J genes are TRBV5-4 and TRBJ1-2, with 7 bases matching TRBD1. Germline V gives CDR1 SGHNT, CDR2 YYREEE (reference sequence). V was clipped by 1 base and J by 3 bases; unmatched bases: 9. The CDR3 covers 16 residues. CDR3 in DNA: TGTGCCAGCAGCTTGTCGTGGCACAGGGGAGACTATGGCTACACCTTC. As protein: CASSLSWHRGDYGYTF.

This chain connects TRBV6-5 to TRBJ1-5; 8 bases agree with TRBD1. V lost 6 bases to trimming and J lost 9 bases; unmatched junction nucleotides: 7. Germline CDR1 MNHEY, CDR2 SVGAGI. This CDR3 is built from 13 residues. The CDR3 is CASSLTGDLPQHF. The CDR3 nucleotides read TGTGCCAGCAGCTTGACAGGGGATTTGCCCCAGCATTTT.

J is TRBJ1-6 and V is TRBV9; 8 nucleotides match TRBD1. V was clipped by 4 bases and J by 7 bases; unmatched bases: 7. CDR3 size: 15 residues. Germline CDR1 and CDR2: SGDLS and YYNGEE. In nucleotides, the CDR3 is TGTGCCAGCAGCTCCTCAGGGGGCGTCAATTCACCCCTCCACTTT. Encoded protein: CASSSSGGVNSPLHF.

The chain recombines TRBV6-1 with TRBJ2-3; 7 bases line up with TRBD2. The CDR3 is 14 amino acids. Germline CDR1 and CDR2: MNHNS and SASEGT. The V gene end was trimmed by 6 bases and the J gene end by 8 bases; junction bases not matched to a gene: 11. The CDR3 DNA sequence: TGTGCCAGCAGGGGAGGGTCGGGTATAGTTACGCAGTATTTT. This gives the protein CASRGGSGIVTQYF.

In this sample, this clone turned up once. The chain joins TRBV6-1 to TRBJ1-4; D remains unclear. The CDR3 runs 12 residues. V shed 3 bases and J shed 7 bases, with 6 bases lying between them. Germline CDR1 is MNHNS and CDR2 is SASEGT. CDR3 region: CASSDPGEKLFF. DNA of the CDR3: TGTGCCAGCAGTGATCCGGGTGAAAAACTGTTTTTT.

V gene TRBV6-5 combines with J gene TRBJ2-1; 7 nucleotides line up with TRBD2. The length of the CDR3 is 14 residues. The germline V gene encodes CDR1 MNHEY and CDR2 SVGAGI. J gave up 9 bases and V 6 bases, and 11 bases lay outside the gene matches. CDR3 coding DNA: TGTGCCAGCAGACGGCCCGGGGGGACGAGTGAGCAGTTCTTC. Its protein is CASRRPGGTSEQFF.

This sequence joins TRBV2 and TRBJ2-3; a possible D gene is TRBD2 (6 bases). Trimming pared 4 bases from V and 5 bases from J, leaving 16 bases between. The germline CDR1 and CDR2 sequences are SNHLY and FYNNEI. The CDR3 is made up of 15 amino acids. CDR3 residues: CASSVSRGGRDTQYF. The CDR3 DNA reads TGTGCCAGCAGTGTTTCGCGGGGTGGGAGAGATACGCAGTATTTT.

The chain has TRBV27 and TRBJ2-2; tentative D call: TRBD2 (6 bases). Germline V gene sequence: CDR1 MNHEY, CDR2 SMNVEV (reference sequence). V lost 3 bases and J lost 7, with 12 bases in between. The CDR3 spans 14 residues. The CDR3 nucleotides are TGTGCCAGCAGTTTTGGGGGGTCGGTCGGGGAGCTGTTTTTT. Its translation is CASSFGGSVGELFF.

The V gene is TRBV9, the J gene TRBJ1-3; a possible D gene is TRBD1 (6 bases). Trimming removed 2 bases at V and 0 bases at J, with 15 bases between. The CDR3 sequence is 17 residues long. Germline loops: CDR1 SGDLS, CDR2 YYNGEE. CDR3 coding DNA: TGTGCCAGCAGCGTCGGCGGGTCGGACAGCTCTGGAAACACCATATATTTT. This encodes CASSVGGSDSSGNTIYF.

The chain carries TRBV5-1 and TRBJ2-7; 7 nucleotides align to TRBD1. Per the germline V gene, CDR1 is SGHRS and CDR2 is YFSETQ. This CDR3 contains 12 residues. The J segment lost 7 bases and the V segment lost 5 bases, leaving 6 bases of the junction unmatched. The CDR3 sequence is CASSYMGQEQYF. Here the CDR3 DNA reads TGCGCCAGCAGTTATATGGGACAGGAGCAGTACTTC. Full variable domain (rest looked up from reference TRBV5-1 and TRBJ2-7): KAGVTQTPRYLIKTRGQQVTLSCSPISGHRSVSWYQQTPGQGLQFLFEYFSETQRNKGNFPGRFSGRQFSNSRSEMNVSTLELGDSALYLCASSYMGQEQYFGPGTRLTVT.

The V gene is TRBV2, the J gene TRBJ2-7; 8 bases align to TRBD1. The germline CDR1 and CDR2 sequences are SNHLY and FYNNEI. CDR3 length: 15 residues. J gave up 3 bases and V 6 bases, and 10 bases lay outside the gene matches. CDR3 sequence reads: CASRGDRGEGYEQYF. DNA for the CDR3: TGTGCCAGCAGGGGAGACAGGGGAGAAGGCTACGAGCAGTACTTC.

The V gene is TRBV7-9, the J gene TRBJ1-3, with D possibly being TRBD1 (5 bases). This CDR3 spans 15 amino acids. From germline, CDR1 is SEHNR and CDR2 FQNEAQ (reference sequence). With 4 bases removed from V and 4 bases from J, the gap between germline ends came to 14 bases. Here the CDR3 DNA reads TGTGCCAGCAGCTCGACAGTTTTCTCAGGAAACACCATATATTTT. Translation: CASSSTVFSGNTIYF.